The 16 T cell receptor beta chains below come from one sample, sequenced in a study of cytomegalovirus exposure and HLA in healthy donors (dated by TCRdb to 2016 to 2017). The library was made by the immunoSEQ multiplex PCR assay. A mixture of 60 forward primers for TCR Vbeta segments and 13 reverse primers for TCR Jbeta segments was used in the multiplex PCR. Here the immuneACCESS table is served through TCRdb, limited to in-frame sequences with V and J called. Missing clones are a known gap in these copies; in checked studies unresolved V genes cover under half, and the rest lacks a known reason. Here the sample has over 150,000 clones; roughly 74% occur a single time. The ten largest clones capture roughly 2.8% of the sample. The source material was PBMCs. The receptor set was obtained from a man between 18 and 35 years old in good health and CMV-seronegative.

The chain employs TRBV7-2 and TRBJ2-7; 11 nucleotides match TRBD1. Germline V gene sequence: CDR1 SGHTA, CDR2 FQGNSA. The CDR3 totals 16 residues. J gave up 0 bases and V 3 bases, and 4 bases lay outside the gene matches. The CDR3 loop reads CASSFFGQGASYEQYF. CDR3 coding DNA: TGTGCCAGCAGCTTCTTCGGACAGGGGGCCTCCTACGAGCAGTACTTC. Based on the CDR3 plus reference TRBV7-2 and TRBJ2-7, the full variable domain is GAGVSQSPSNKVTEKGKDVELRCDPISGHTALYWYRQSLGQGLEFLIYFQGNSAPDKSGLPSDRFSAERTGGSVSTLTIQRTQQEDSAVYLCASSFFGQGASYEQYFGPGTRLTVT.

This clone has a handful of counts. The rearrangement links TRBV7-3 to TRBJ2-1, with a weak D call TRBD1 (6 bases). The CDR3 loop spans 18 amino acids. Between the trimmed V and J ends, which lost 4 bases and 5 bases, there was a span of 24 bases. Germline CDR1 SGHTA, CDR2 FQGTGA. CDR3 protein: CASSSTPGHRRGDNEQFF. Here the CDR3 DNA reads TGTGCCAGCAGCTCAACTCCGGGACATCGCCGAGGCGACAATGAGCAGTTCTTC.

The CDR3 region has the DNA TGCGCCAGCAGCGATCAGGGGTTCACAGATACGCAGTATTTT. This codes for CASSDQGFTDTQYF. The rearrangement joins TRBV5-1 to TRBJ2-3, with a tentative D call TRBD1 (6 bases). The germline CDR1 and CDR2 sequences are SGHRS and YFSETQ. The CDR3 runs to 14 residues. V lost 4 bases, J lost 2 bases, and 11 bases lay in between.

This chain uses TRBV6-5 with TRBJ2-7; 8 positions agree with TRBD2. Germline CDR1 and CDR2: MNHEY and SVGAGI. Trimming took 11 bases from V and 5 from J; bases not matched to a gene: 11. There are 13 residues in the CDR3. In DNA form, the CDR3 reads TGTGCCGTATTCGCGGGGGGTAACCACGAGCAGTACTTC. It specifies CAVFAGGNHEQYF.

The CDR3 nucleotides are TGTGCCAGCAGTTTGGGGGTAGCGGGGACTGATGAGCAGTTCTTC. It codes for CASSLGVAGTDEQFF. V usage is TRBV28 and J usage is TRBJ2-1; TRBD2 aligns across 8 bases. CDR1 is MDHEN and CDR2 is SYDVKM in the germline V gene. CDR3 length: 15 residues. With V trimmed by 3 bases and J by 8 bases, 9 bases remained unmatched. The complete variable domain, with remaining parts taken from reference TRBV28 and TRBJ2-1, reads DVKVTQSSRYLVKRTGEKVFLECVQDMDHENMFWYRQDPGLGLRLIYFSYDVKMKEKGDIPEGYSVSREKKERFSLILESASTNQTSMYLCASSLGVAGTDEQFFGPGTRLTVL.

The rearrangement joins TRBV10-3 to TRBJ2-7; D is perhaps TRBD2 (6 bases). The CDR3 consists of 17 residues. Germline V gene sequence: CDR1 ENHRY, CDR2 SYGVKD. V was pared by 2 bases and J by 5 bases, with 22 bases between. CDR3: CAISEVRLGFALDEQYF. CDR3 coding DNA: TGTGCCATCAGTGAGGTGAGACTAGGCTTCGCATTAGACGAGCAGTACTTC.

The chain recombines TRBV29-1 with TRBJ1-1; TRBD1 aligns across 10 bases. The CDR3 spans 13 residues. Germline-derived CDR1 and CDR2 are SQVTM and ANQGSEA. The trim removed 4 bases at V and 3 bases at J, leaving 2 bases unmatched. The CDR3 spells CSVGGQGYTEAFF. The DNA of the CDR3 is TGCAGCGTTGGGGGACAGGGGTACACTGAAGCTTTCTTT.

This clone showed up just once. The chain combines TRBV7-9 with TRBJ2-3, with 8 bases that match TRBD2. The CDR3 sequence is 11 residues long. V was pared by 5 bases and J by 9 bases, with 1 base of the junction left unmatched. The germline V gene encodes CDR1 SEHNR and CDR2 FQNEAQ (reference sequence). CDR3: CASSPGGTQYF. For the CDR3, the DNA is TGTGCCAGCAGCCCGGGAGGGACGCAGTATTTT.

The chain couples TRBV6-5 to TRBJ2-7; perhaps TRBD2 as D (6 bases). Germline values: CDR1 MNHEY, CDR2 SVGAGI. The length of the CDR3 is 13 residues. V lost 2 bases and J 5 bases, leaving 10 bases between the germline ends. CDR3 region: CASSYDRRDEQYV. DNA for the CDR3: TGTGCCAGCAGTTACGACCGGAGGGACGAGCAGTACGTC.

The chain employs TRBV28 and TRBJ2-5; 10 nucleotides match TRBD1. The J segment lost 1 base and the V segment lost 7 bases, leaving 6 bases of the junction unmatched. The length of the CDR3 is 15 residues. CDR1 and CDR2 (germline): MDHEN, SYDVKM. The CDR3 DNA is TGTGCCAGCACCGGGGACAGGGGCAGCCAAGAGACCCAGTACTTC. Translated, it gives CASTGDRGSQETQYF.

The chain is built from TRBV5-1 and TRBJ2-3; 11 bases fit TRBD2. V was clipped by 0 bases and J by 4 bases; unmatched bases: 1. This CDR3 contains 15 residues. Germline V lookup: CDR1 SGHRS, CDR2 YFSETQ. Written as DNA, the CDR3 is TGCGCCAGCAGCTTGGGGACTAGCGGGTCAGATACGCAGTATTTT. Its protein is CASSLGTSGSDTQYF.

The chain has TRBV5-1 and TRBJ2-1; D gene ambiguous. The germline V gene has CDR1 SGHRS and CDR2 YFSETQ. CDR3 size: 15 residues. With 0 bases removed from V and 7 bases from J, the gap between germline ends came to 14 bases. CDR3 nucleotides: TGCGCCAGCAGCTTGGGTCCGGGTGGCTCAAATGAGCAGTTCTTC. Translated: CASSLGPGGSNEQFF.

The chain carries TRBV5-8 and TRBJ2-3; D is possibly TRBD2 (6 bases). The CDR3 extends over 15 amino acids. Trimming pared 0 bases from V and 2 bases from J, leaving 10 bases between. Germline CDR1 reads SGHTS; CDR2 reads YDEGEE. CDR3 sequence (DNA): TGTGCCAGCAGCTTGGCGGCGGGGTTCACAGATACGCAGTATTTT. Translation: CASSLAAGFTDTQYF. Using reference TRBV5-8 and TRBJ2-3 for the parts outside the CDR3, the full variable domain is EAGVTQSPTHLIKTRGQQATLRCSPISGHTSVYWYQQALGLGLQFLLWYDEGEERNRGNFPPRFSGRQFPNYSSELNVNALELEDSALYLCASSLAAGFTDTQYFGPGTRLTVL.

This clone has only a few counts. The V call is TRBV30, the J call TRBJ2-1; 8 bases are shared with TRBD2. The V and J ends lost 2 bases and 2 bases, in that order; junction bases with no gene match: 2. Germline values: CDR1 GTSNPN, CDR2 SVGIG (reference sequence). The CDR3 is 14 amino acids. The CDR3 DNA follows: TGTGCCTGGAGTAAAGCGGGGGCCTACAATGAGCAGTTCTTC. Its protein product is CAWSKAGAYNEQFF.

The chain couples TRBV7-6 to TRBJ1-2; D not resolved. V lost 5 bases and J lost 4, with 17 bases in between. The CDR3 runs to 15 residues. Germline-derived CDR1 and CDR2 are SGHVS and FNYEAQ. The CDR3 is CASSPGPIGSYGYTF. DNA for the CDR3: TGTGCCAGCAGCCCCGGGCCGATAGGGAGCTATGGCTACACCTTC.

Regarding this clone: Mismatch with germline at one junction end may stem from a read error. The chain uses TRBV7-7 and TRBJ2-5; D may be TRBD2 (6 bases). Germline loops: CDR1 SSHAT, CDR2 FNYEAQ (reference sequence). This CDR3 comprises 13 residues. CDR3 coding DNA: TGTGCTAGCAGCTTTGCTAGCGCAGAGACCCAGTACTTC. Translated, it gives CASSFASAETQYF.